This TCR beta chain was obtained from a study of OX40 agonist ivuxolimab in advanced cancers. Study in general: Dose-escalation patients suffered from hepatocellular carcinoma, melanoma, renal cell or head and neck cancer.

Germline-derived CDR1 and CDR2 are LGHNA and YSLEER. The CDR3 totals 16 residues. The J segment lost 4 bases and the V segment lost 6 bases, leaving 8 bases of the junction unmatched. Notes on the study in general: Compared with CD4+, CD8+ T cells on average had more expanded clones.

The table came from immunoSEQ multiplex PCR; TCRdb's copy has only in-frame clones and leaves some out. The repertoire holds under 150,000 clones, with 80% to 90% as singletons. Concerning this clone: As yet, its antigen is unknown.

The source material was CD4+ or CD8+ T cells sorted from blood, sampled in a trial of the OX40 agonist ivuxolimab. The genes are TRBV4-3 and TRBJ2-1, with 11 bases identical to TRBD2. The clonotype comes from an adult with an advanced solid tumor such as melanoma, head and neck, liver or kidney cancer. The CDR3 DNA reads as TGCGCCAGCAGTAGAGCAGCTAGCGGGGGGTACAATGAGCAGTTCTTC. Its protein product is CASSRAASGGYNEQFF.